This T cell receptor (beta chain) was profiled in a study of T cell responses to AZD1222 COVID-19 vaccine. CDR1 is LGHNA and CDR2 is YNFKEQ in the germline V gene. CDR3 size: 17 residues. Trimming took 1 base from V and 1 from J; bases not matched to a gene: 9. The assay was immunoSEQ multiplex PCR, and TCRdb's table has in-frame clones only and misses some. The data contain 150,000 or so clones, roughly 89% of them singletons. Sequencing was performed on peripheral blood, taken on day 0 of AZD1222 vaccination. The TCR was taken from an adult in good health. The chain joins TRBV4-2 to TRBJ2-5; 7 nucleotides agree with TRBD2. The CDR3 reads CASSQVSWRGTQETQYF. Written as DNA, the CDR3 is TGTGCCAGCAGCCAAGTGTCTTGGCGGGGGACCCAAGAGACCCAGTACTTC.